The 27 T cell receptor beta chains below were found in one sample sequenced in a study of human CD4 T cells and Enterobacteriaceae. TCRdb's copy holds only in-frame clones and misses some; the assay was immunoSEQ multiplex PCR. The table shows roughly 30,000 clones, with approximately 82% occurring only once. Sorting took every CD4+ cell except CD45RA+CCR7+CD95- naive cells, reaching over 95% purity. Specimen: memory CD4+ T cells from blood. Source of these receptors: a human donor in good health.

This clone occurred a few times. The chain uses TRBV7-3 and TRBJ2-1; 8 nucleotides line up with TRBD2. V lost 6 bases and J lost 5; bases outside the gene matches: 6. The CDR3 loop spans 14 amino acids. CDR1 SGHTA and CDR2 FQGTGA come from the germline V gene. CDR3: CASRAGGAHNEQFF. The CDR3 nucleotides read TGTGCCAGCAGGGCGGGAGGCGCGCACAATGAGCAGTTCTTC.

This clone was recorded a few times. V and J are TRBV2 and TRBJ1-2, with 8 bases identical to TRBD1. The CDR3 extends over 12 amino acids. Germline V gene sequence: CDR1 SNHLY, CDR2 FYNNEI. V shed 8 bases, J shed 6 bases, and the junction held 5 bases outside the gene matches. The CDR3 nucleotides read TGTGCCAGCCGGCCAGGGGGCGATGGCTACACCTTC. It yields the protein CASRPGGDGYTF. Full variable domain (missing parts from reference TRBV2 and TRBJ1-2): EPEVTQTPSHQVTQMGQEVILRCVPISNHLYFYWYRQILGQKVEFLVSFYNNEISEKSEIFDDQFSVERPDGSNFTLKIRSTKLEDSAMYFCASRPGGDGYTFGSGTRLTVV.

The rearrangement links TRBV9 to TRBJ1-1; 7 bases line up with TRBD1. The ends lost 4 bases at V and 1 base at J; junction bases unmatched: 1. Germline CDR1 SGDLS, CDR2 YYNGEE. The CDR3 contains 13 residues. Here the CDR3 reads CASSRTGNTEAFF. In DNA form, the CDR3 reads TGTGCCAGCAGCAGGACAGGGAACACTGAAGCTTTCTTT.

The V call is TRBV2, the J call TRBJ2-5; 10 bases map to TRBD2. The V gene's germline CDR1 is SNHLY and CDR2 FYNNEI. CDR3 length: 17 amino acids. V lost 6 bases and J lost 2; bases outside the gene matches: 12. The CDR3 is CASSVRGAGGPQETQYF. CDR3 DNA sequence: TGTGCCAGCAGCGTCCGGGGAGCGGGAGGGCCGCAAGAGACCCAGTACTTC.

The CDR3 nucleotides read TGTGCCAGCGCTCGGGACGGATCCTACGAGCAGTACTTC. Its protein is CASARDGSYEQYF. The chain combines TRBV2 with TRBJ2-7, with D perhaps given as TRBD1 or TRBD2 (5 bases each). Trimming shortened V by 8 bases and J by 1 base, and 12 bases separated the two germline ends. CDR3 length: 13 amino acids. Germline assignment: CDR1 SNHLY and CDR2 FYNNEI.

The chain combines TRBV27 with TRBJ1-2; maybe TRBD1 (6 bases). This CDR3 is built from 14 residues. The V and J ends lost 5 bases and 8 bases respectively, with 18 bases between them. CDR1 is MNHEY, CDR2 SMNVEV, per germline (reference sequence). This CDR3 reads CASSVSGEVKGYTF. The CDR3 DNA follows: TGTGCCAGCAGTGTTTCAGGGGAGGTGAAGGGCTACACCTTC.

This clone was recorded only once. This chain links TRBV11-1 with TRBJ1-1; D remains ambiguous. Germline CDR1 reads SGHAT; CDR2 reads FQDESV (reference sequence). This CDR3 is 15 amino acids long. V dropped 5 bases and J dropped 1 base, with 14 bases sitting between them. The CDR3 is CASSQRQGRNTEAFF. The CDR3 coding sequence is TGTGCCAGCAGCCAACGACAAGGGAGGAACACTGAAGCTTTCTTT.

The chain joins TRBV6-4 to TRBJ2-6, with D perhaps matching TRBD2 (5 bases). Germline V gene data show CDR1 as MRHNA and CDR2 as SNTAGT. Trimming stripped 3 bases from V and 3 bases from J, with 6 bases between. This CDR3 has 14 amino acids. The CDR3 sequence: CASSDGSGANVLTF. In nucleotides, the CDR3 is TGTGCCAGCAGTGATGGGAGTGGGGCCAACGTCCTGACTTTC.

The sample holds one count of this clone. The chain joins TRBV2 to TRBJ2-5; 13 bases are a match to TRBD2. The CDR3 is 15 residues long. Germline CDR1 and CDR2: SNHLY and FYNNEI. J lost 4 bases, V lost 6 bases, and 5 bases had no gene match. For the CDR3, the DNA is TGTGCCAGCAGCGGACTAGCGGGAGTAGGAGAGACCCAGTACTTC. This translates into CASSGLAGVGETQYF.

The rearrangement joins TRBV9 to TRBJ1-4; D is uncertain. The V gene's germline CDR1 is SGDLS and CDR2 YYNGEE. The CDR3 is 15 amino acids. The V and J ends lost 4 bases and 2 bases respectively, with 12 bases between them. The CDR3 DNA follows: TGTGCCAGCAGCTTATCCGCGAGGACTAATGAAAAACTGTTTTTT. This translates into CASSLSARTNEKLFF.

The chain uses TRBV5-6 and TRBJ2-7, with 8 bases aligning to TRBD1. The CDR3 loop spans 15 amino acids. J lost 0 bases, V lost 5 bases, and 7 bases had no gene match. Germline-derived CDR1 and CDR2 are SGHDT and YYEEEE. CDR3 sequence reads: CASSMTGTGSYEQYF. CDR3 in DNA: TGTGCCAGCAGTATGACCGGGACAGGCTCCTACGAGCAGTACTTC.

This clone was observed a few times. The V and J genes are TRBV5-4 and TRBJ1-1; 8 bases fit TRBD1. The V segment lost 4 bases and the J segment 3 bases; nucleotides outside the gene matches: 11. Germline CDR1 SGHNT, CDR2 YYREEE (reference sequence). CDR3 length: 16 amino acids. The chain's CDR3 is CASSGDRGVWDTEAFF. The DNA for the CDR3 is TGTGCCAGCAGCGGCGACAGGGGCGTGTGGGACACTGAAGCTTTCTTT.

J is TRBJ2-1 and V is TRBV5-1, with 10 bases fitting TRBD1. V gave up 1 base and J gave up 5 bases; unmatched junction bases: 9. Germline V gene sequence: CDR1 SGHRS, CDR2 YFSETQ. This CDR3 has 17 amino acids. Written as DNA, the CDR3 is TGCGCCAGCAGCTTGTACTCCGGGACAGGGGTCCACAATGAGCAGTTCTTC. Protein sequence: CASSLYSGTGVHNEQFF.

CDR3 residues: CASSENWASGSGTDTQYF. CDR3 nucleotide sequence: TGTGCCAGCAGTGAAAATTGGGCTAGCGGGAGCGGCACAGATACGCAGTATTTT. The rearrangement uses TRBV6-1 and TRBJ2-3, with 10 bases fitting TRBD2. V lost 2 bases to trimming and J lost 1 base; unmatched junction nucleotides: 9. This CDR3 spans 18 amino acids. The germline gives CDR1 MNHNS, CDR2 SASEGT.

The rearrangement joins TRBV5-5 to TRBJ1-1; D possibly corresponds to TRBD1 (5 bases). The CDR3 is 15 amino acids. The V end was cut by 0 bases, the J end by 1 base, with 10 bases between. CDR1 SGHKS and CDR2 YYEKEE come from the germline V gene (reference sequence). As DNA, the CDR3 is TGTGCCAGCAGCTTGGTAAGGGGAGGGAACACTGAAGCTTTCTTT. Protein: CASSLVRGGNTEAFF.

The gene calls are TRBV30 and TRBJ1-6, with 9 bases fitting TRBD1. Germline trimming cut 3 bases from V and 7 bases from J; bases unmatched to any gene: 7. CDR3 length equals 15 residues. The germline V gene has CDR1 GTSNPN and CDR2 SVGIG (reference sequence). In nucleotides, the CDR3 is TGTGCCTGGAGAGGTTGGGACAGGGACAATTCACCCCTCCACTTT. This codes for CAWRGWDRDNSPLHF.

This CDR3 reads CASSVDRGNTGELFF. CDR3 in DNA: TGTGCCAGTAGTGTGGACAGGGGGAACACCGGGGAGCTGTTTTTT. The genes are TRBV19 and TRBJ2-2, with 9 positions matching TRBD1. V trimming: 5 bases; J trimming: 1 base; junction bases outside the gene matches: 2. The length of the CDR3 is 15 residues. Per the germline V gene, CDR1 is LNHDA and CDR2 is SQIVND (reference sequence).

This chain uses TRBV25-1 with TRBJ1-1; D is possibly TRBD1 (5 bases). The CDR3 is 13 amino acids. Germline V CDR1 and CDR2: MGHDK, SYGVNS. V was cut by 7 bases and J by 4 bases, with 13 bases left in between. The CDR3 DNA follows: TGTGCCAGCACCCAGCAGGGTCGCACTGAAGCTTTCTTT. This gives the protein CASTQQGRTEAFF.

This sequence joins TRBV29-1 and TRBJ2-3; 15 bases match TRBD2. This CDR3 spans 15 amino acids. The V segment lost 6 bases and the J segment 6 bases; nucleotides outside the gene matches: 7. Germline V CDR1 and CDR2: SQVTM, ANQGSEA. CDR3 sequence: CSVSGLAGGRDTQYF. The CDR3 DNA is TGCAGCGTATCAGGACTAGCGGGGGGGAGGGATACGCAGTATTTT.

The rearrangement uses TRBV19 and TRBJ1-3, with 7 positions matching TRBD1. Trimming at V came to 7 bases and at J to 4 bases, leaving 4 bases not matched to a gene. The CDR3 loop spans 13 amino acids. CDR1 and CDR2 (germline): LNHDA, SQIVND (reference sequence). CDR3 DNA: TGTGCCAGTAAGCGACAGGGCGGAAACACCATATATTTT. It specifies CASKRQGGNTIYF.

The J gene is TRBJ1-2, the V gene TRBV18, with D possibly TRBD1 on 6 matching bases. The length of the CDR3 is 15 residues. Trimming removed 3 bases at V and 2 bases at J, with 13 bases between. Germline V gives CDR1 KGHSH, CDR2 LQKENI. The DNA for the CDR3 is TGTGCCAGCTCACCCGGACAGCTGCTGAACTATGGCTACACCTTC. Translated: CASSPGQLLNYGYTF.

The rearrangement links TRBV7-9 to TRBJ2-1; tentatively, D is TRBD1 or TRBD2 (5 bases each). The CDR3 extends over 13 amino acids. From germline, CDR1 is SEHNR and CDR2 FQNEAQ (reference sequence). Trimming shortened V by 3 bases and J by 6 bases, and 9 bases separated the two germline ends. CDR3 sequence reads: CASSLGLANEQFF. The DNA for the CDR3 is TGTGCCAGCAGCTTGGGGCTAGCCAATGAGCAGTTCTTC.

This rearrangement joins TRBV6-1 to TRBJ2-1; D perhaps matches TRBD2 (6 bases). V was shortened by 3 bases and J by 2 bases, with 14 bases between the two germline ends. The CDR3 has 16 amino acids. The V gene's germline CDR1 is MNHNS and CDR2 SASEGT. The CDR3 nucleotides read TGTGCCAGCAGTGAGTTAGCGGCCACGACCTACAATGAGCAGTTCTTC. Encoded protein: CASSELAATTYNEQFF.

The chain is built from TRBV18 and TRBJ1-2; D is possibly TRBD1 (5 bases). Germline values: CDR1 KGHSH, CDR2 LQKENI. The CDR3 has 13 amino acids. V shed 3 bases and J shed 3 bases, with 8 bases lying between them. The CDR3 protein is CASSPGADYGYTF. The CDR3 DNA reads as TGTGCCAGCTCACCCGGGGCAGACTATGGCTACACCTTC.

Written as DNA, the CDR3 is TGCGCCAGCAGCCTAGGACTAACGGAGCTCGGTGAGCAGTTCTTC. Translating gives CASSLGLTELGEQFF. The chain uses TRBV5-1 and TRBJ2-1; D perhaps matches TRBD2 (6 bases). Trimming left V 4 bases short and J 9 bases short, with 20 bases between. Germline-derived CDR1 and CDR2 are SGHRS and YFSETQ. The CDR3 totals 15 residues.

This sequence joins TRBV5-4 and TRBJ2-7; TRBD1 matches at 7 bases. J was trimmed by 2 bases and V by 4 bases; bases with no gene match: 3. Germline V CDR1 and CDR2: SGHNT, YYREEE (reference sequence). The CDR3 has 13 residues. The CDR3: CASSRDSTYEQYF. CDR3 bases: TGTGCCAGCAGCCGGGACAGTACCTACGAGCAGTACTTC.

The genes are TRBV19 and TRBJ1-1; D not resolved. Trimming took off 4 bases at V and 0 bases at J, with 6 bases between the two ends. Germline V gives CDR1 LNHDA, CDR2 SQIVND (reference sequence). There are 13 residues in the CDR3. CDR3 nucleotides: TGTGCCAGTAGTACGTTCCTGAACACTGAAGCTTTCTTT. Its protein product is CASSTFLNTEAFF. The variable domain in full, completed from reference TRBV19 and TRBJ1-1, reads DGGITQSPKYLFRKEGQNVTLSCEQNLNHDAMYWYRQDPGQGLRLIYYSQIVNDFQKGDIAEGYSVSREKKESFPLTVTSAQKNPTAFYLCASSTFLNTEAFFGQGTRLTVV.